The 19 T cell receptor beta chains given below trace back to one sample, sequenced in a study of Graves' ophthalmopathy and Graves' hyperthyroidism. Beta-chain TCR CDR3 regions were amplified from RNA transcripts. Second-round multiplex PCR came after a first-round RT-PCR that employed HTBI primers. TCRdb called the multiplex PCR reads again in MiXCR, with one record for every CDR3 protein. This table holds about 400,000 distinct CDR3 sequences, around 16% found once. Sequenced material: peripheral blood. These TCRs come from a young woman with Graves' ophthalmopathy.

Many counts were recorded for this clonotype. The V and J genes are TRBV7-8 and TRBJ1-1, with a weak D call TRBD1 (5 bases). The CDR3 length is 16 residues. Trimming left V 6 bases short and J 7 bases short, with 24 bases between. Germline V gene data show CDR1 as SGHVS and CDR2 as FQNEAQ. CDR3: CASRPPGDSYNGEAFF. The CDR3 coding sequence is TGTGCCAGCAGACCCCCGGGCGACAGCTACAATGGTGAAGCTTTCTTT.

This clonotype showed up many times. Here the CDR3 DNA reads TGCGCCAGCAGCTTGTGGGGCCGCAGCGAGCAGTACTTC. Amino acids: CASSLWGRSEQYF. The V and J genes are TRBV5-1 and TRBJ2-7; a weak D match, TRBD1 (5 bases). V gave up 1 base and J gave up 6 bases, with 11 bases separating them. CDR1 is SGHRS, CDR2 YFSETQ, per germline. The CDR3 covers 13 residues.

J is TRBJ2-5 and V is TRBV7-3, with 7 bases identical to TRBD2. CDR3 length equals 14 residues. J was trimmed by 7 bases and V by 1 base; bases with no gene match: 6. CDR1 and CDR2 from the germline V gene are SGHTA and FQGTGA. CDR3: CASSLMGGVGTQYF. The CDR3 DNA is TGTGCCAGCAGCTTAATGGGGGGGGTTGGGACCCAGTACTTC.

This clonotype came up many times. This chain joins TRBV24-1 and TRBJ2-2, with 7 bases that match TRBD1. V was pared by 0 bases and J by 3 bases, with 3 bases of the junction left unmatched. CDR3 length: 16 amino acids. CDR1 and CDR2 (germline): KGHDR, SFDVKD. DNA of the CDR3: TGTGCCACCAGTGATTTGAGACAGGGCTACACCGGGGAGCTGTTTTTT. Translated: CATSDLRQGYTGELFF.

J is TRBJ1-1 and V is TRBV30, with TRBD1 matching over 10 bases. The CDR3 has 13 amino acids. Looked up from germline, CDR1 is GTSNPN and CDR2 is SVGIG (reference sequence). Trimming cost V 6 bases and J 6 bases; bases outside gene matches: 7. CDR3 sequence reads: CACLRDRGSEAFF. As DNA, the CDR3 is TGTGCCTGTCTCCGGGACAGGGGATCTGAAGCTTTCTTT.

The chain has TRBV6-2 or TRBV6-3 and TRBJ2-1; 15 bases match TRBD2. J gave up 8 bases and V 5 bases, and 7 bases lay outside the gene matches. Looked up from germline, CDR1 is MNHEY and CDR2 is SVGEGT. This CDR3 has 16 amino acids. The CDR3 spells CASSRTSGRAWDEQFF. The CDR3 nucleotides are TGTGCCAGCAGTCGGACTAGCGGGAGGGCCTGGGATGAGCAGTTCTTC.

This clonotype was recorded at least ten times. The chain carries TRBV11-2 and TRBJ2-7; 7 bases fit TRBD1. The CDR3 is made up of 16 amino acids. J lost 0 bases, V lost 0 bases, and 5 bases had no gene match. CDR1 is SGHAT, CDR2 FQNNGV, per germline. Here the CDR3 DNA reads TGTGCCAGCAGCTTAGAGCCGACAGGGTACTCCTACGAGCAGTACTTC. As protein: CASSLEPTGYSYEQYF.

This clonotype was seen ten or more times. The chain joins TRBV28 to TRBJ2-4, with D possibly being TRBD2 (5 bases). Germline CDR1 MDHEN, CDR2 SYDVKM. Trimming took off 5 bases at V and 1 base at J, with 18 bases between the two ends. This CDR3 has 17 amino acids. This CDR3 reads CASSAERTLEAKNIQYF. The CDR3 bases are TGTGCCAGCAGTGCCGAGCGGACGCTCGAGGCCAAAAACATTCAGTACTTC.

This clonotype was found a few times. The J gene is TRBJ2-2, the V gene TRBV6-5; maybe TRBD1 (6 bases). Between the trimmed V and J ends, which lost 1 base and 8 bases, there was a span of 17 bases. The CDR3 totals 16 residues. Germline V gives CDR1 MNHEY, CDR2 SVGAGI. The CDR3 DNA follows: TGTGCCAGCAGTTACTTCAAAGGGGGTAAAGATGGGGAGCTGTTTTTT. Protein: CASSYFKGGKDGELFF.

This clonotype was seen many times. The chain has TRBV28 and TRBJ2-5; D is perhaps TRBD1 (6 bases). The V end lost 6 bases, the J end lost 2 bases, and 13 bases lay between the germline ends. The CDR3 covers 14 residues. Germline V gives CDR1 MDHEN, CDR2 SYDVKM. Here the CDR3 reads CASRGLRGQETQYF. For the CDR3, the DNA is TGTGCCAGCAGGGGGCTGAGGGGGCAAGAGACCCAGTACTTC.

This clonotype was counted many times. The rearrangement uses TRBV4-1 and TRBJ2-5, with D tentatively TRBD2 (6 bases). The V end lost 1 base, the J end lost 2 bases, and 11 bases lay between the germline ends. The CDR3 spans 15 residues. Germline V gene data show CDR1 as MGHRA and CDR2 as YSYEKL. CDR3 sequence reads: CASSQGEAGQETQYF. CDR3 nucleotides: TGCGCCAGCAGCCAAGGTGAAGCGGGTCAAGAGACCCAGTACTTC.

This clonotype appeared a few times. The chain recombines TRBV6-1 with TRBJ1-2; a weak D match, TRBD1 (6 bases). The CDR3 has 14 amino acids. Germline V gene lookup returns CDR1 MNHNS and CDR2 SASEGT. V was cut by 6 bases and J by 0 bases, with 11 bases left in between. The CDR3 nucleotides read TGTGCCAGCAGGGAACAGGGTTCTAACTATGGCTACACCTTC. Its protein is CASREQGSNYGYTF.

This clonotype was recorded at least ten times. V usage is TRBV6-2 or TRBV6-3 and J usage is TRBJ1-1; D is ambiguous. This CDR3 contains 12 residues. The ends were cut back, 3 bases at V and 0 bases at J, with 2 bases in the middle. Germline values: CDR1 MNHEY, CDR2 SVGEGT. The CDR3, as DNA: TGTGCCAGCAGTTATATGAACACTGAAGCTTTCTTT. Residues: CASSYMNTEAFF.

The V gene is TRBV4-3, the J gene TRBJ2-7; 7 bases agree with TRBD2. Germline-derived CDR1 and CDR2 are LGHNA and YSLEER. V was pared by 1 base and J by 3 bases, with 6 bases of the junction left unmatched. This CDR3 contains 15 residues. CDR3 DNA sequence: TGCGCCAGCAGCCAAGGGGGGGGATATGACTACGAGCAGTACTTC. Translated: CASSQGGGYDYEQYF.

V is TRBV5-6 and J is TRBJ1-2; D not resolved. Germline V gene data show CDR1 as SGHDT and CDR2 as YYEEEE. The V end lost 1 base, the J end lost 4 bases, and 20 bases lay between the germline ends. The CDR3 is made up of 17 amino acids. CDR3 in amino acids: CASSLFAEGGLTYGYTF. The DNA of the CDR3 is TGTGCCAGCAGCTTGTTTGCTGAGGGCGGTTTAACCTATGGCTACACCTTC.

J is TRBJ1-1 and V is TRBV11-2; D remains ambiguous. V lost 1 base and J 10 bases, leaving 13 bases between the germline ends. The V gene's germline CDR1 is SGHAT and CDR2 FQNNGV. CDR3 size: 13 residues. The CDR3 here is CASSLVDSRGAFF. The CDR3 nucleotides are TGTGCCAGCAGCTTAGTAGACTCCAGAGGAGCTTTCTTT. The full variable domain, with the rest looked up from reference TRBV11-2 and TRBJ1-1, is EAGVAQSPRYKIIEKRQSVAFWCNPISGHATLYWYQQILGQGPKLLIQFQNNGVVDDSQLPKDRFSAERLKGVDSTLKIQPAKLEDSAVYLCASSLVDSRGAFFGQGTRLTVV.

The sample holds many counts of this clonotype. The rearrangement uses TRBV5-1 and TRBJ2-7; 11 bases map to TRBD2. In germline, CDR1 is SGHRS, CDR2 YFSETQ. The V and J ends lost 4 bases and 4 bases, in that order; junction bases with no gene match: 7. This CDR3 spans 15 amino acids. The CDR3 nucleotides are TGCGCCAGCAGCGCACTAGCGGGGGCCCGATACGAGCAGTACTTC. This sequence encodes CASSALAGARYEQYF.

This clonotype was detected many times. The V and J genes are TRBV6-5 and TRBJ2-2; D is perhaps TRBD1 (6 bases). The CDR3 is 15 amino acids. V was shortened by 2 bases and J by 5 bases, with 12 bases between the two germline ends. CDR1 is MNHEY and CDR2 is SVGAGI in the germline V gene. The CDR3 DNA is TGTGCCAGCAGTTACATACAGGGACGGACCGGGGAGCTGTTTTTT. Translated, it gives CASSYIQGRTGELFF.

The J gene is TRBJ2-2, the V gene TRBV11-1; D not resolved. Germline CDR1 SGHAT, CDR2 FQDESV (reference sequence). The length of the CDR3 is 14 residues. V dropped 1 base and J dropped 6 bases, with 9 bases sitting between them. The CDR3 region is CASSLVLEAGELFF. CDR3 nucleotides: TGTGCCAGCAGCTTAGTGCTAGAGGCCGGGGAGCTGTTTTTT.